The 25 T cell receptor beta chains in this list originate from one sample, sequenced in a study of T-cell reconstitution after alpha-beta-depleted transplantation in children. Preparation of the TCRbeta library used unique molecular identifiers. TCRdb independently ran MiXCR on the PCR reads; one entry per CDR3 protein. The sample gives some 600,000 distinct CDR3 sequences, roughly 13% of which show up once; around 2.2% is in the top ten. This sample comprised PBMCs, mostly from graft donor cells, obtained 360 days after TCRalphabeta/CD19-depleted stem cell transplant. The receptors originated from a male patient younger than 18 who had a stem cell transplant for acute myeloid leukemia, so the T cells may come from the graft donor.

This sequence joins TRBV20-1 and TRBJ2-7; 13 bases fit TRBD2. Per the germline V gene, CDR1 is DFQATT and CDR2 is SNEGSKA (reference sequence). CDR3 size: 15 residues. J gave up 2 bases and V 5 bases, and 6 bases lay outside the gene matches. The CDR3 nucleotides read TGCAGTGCTCCTGGACTAGCGGGAGAGCCCTACGAGCAGTACTTC. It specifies CSAPGLAGEPYEQYF.

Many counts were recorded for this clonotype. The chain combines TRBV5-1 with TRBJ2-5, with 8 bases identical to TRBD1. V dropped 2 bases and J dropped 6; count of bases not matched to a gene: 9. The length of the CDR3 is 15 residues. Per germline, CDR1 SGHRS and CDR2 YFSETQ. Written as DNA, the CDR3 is TGCGCCAGCAGCTTCCGGCCCAGGGGGCATCAGACCCAGTACTTC. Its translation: CASSFRPRGHQTQYF. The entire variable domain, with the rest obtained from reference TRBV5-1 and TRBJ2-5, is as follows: KAGVTQTPRYLIKTRGQQVTLSCSPISGHRSVSWYQQTPGQGLQFLFEYFSETQRNKGNFPGRFSGRQFSNSRSEMNVSTLELGDSALYLCASSFRPRGHQTQYFGPGTRLLVL.

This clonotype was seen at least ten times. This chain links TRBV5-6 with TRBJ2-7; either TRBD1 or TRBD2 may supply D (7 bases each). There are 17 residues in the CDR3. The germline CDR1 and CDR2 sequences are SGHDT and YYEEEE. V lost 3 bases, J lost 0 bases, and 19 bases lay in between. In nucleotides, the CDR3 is TGTGCCAGCAGCTCCATCCCCAGGGGGGGTAGCTCCTACGAGCAGTACTTC. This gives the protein CASSSIPRGGSSYEQYF.

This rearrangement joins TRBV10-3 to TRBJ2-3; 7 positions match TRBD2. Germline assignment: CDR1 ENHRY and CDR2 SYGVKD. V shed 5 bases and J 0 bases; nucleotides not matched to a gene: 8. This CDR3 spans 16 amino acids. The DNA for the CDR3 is TGTGCCATCAGTCCGGGGACTACTCTAAGCACAGATACGCAGTATTTT. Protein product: CAISPGTTLSTDTQYF.

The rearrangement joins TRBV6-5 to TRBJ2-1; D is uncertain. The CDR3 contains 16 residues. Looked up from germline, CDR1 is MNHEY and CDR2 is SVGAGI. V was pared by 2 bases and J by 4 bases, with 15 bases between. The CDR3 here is CASSYNWVPRYNEQFF. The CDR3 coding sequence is TGTGCCAGCAGTTACAACTGGGTCCCGAGATACAATGAGCAGTTCTTC.

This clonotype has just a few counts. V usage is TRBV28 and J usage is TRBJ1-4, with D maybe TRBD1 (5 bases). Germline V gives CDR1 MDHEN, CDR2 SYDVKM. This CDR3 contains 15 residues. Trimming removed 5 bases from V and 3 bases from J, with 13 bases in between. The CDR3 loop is CASSPPGAPNEKLFF. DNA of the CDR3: TGTGCCAGCAGTCCCCCCGGGGCCCCTAATGAAAAACTGTTTTTT.

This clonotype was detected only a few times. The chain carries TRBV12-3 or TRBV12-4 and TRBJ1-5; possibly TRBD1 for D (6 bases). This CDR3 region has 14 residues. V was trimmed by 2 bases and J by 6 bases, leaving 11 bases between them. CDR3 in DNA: TGTGCCAGCAGTTTAAGAACAGGGACTCAGCCCCAGCATTTT. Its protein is CASSLRTGTQPQHF.

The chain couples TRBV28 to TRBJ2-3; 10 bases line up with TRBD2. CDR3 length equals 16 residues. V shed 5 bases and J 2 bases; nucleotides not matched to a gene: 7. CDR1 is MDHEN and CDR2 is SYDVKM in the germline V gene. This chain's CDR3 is CASSRQLAGLTDTQYF. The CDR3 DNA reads TGTGCCAGCAGTCGTCAACTAGCGGGGCTCACAGATACGCAGTATTTT.

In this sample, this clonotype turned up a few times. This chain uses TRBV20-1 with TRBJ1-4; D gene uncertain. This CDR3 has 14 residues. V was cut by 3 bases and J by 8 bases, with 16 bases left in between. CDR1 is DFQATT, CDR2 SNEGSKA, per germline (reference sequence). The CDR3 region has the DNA TGCAGTGCTAGTCTTCGGCTACTAGGGGAAAAACTGTTTTTT. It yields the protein CSASLRLLGEKLFF.

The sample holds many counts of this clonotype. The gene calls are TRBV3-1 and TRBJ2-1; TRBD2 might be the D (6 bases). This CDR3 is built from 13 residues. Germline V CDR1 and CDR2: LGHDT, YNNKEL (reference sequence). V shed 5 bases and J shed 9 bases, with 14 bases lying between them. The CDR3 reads CASSSGTWGEQFF. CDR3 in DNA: TGTGCCAGCAGCTCGGGGACTTGGGGTGAGCAGTTCTTC.

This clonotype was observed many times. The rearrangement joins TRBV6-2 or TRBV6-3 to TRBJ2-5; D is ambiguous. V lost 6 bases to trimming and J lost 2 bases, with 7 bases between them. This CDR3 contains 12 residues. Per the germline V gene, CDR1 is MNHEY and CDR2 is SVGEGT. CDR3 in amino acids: CASRGSQETQYF. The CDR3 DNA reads TGTGCCAGCAGAGGGTCTCAAGAGACCCAGTACTTC.

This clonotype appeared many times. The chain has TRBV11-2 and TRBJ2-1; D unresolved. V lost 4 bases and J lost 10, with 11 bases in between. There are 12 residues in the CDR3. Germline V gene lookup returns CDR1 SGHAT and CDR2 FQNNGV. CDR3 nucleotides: TGTGCCAGCAGCTCCCAGGCCCTAGAGCAGTTCTTC. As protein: CASSSQALEQFF.

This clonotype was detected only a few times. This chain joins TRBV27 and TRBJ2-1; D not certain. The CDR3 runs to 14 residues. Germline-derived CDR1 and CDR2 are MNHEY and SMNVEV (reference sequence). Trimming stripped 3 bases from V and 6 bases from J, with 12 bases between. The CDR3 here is CASSLSTVGNEQFF. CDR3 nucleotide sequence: TGTGCCAGCAGTTTGTCGACGGTAGGCAATGAGCAGTTCTTC.

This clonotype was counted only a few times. CDR3 nucleotides: TGCAGTGCTTCGAGCGGGAGGGACTATGAGCAGTTCTTC. Residues: CSASSGRDYEQFF. The V and J genes are TRBV20-1 and TRBJ2-1; 10 bases are a match to TRBD2. V was clipped by 5 bases and J by 8 bases; unmatched bases: 6. Germline V CDR1 and CDR2: DFQATT, SNEGSKA (reference sequence). This CDR3 is 13 amino acids long.

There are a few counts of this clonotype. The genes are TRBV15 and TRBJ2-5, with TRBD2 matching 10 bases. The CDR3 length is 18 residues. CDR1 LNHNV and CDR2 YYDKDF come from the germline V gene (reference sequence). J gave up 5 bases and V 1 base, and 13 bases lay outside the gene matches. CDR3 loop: CATSRVKREGRDRETQYF. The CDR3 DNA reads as TGTGCCACCAGCAGAGTAAAGCGGGAGGGCCGAGATAGGGAGACCCAGTACTTC.

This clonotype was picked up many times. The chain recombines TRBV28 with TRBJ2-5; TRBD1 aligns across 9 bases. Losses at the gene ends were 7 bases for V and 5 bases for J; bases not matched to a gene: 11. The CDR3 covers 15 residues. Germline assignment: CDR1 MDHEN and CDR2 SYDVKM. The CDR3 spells CASTYYRGRGETQYF. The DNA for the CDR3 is TGTGCCAGCACTTACTACAGGGGGCGCGGGGAGACCCAGTACTTC.

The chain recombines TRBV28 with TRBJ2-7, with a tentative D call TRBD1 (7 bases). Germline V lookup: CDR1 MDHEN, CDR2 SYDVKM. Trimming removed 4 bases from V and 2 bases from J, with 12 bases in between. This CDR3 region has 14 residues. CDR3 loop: CASSSPGGTYEQYF. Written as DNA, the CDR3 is TGTGCCAGCAGTTCTCCAGGGGGGACCTACGAGCAGTACTTC.

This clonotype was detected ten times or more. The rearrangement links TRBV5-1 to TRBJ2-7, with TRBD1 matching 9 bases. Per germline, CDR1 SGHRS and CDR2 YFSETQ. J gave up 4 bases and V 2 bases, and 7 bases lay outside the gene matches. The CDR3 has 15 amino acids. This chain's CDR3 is CASSFSGTGQYEQYF. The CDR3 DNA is TGCGCCAGCAGCTTCTCCGGGACAGGGCAGTACGAGCAGTACTTC.

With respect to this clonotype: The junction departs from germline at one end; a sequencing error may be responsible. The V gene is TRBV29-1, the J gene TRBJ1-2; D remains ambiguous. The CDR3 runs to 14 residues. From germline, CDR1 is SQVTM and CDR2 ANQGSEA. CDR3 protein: CSVEGGKVGYGYTF. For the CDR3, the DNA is TGCAGCGTCGAAGGTGGGAAGGTCGGCTATGGCTACACCTTC.

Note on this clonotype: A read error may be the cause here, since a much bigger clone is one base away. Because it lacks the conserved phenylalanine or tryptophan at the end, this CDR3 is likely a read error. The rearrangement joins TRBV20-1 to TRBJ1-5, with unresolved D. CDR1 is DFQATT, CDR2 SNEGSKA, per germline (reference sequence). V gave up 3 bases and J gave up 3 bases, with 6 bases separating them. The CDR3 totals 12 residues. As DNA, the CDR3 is TGCAGTGCTAGTGGGAACAATCAGCCCCAGCATTCT. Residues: CSASGNNQPQHS.

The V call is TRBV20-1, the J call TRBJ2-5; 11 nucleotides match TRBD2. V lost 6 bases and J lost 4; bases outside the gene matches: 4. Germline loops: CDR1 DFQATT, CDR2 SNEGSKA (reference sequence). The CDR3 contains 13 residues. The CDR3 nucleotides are TGCAGTGCCCTCCTAGCGGGAGGAGAGACCCAGTACTTC. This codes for CSALLAGGETQYF.

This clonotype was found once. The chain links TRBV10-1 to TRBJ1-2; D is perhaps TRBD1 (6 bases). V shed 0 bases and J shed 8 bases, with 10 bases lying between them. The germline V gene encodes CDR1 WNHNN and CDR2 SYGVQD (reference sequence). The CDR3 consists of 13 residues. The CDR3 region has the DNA TGCGCCAGCAGTGAGTCCGGGGGGCGAGGCTACACCTTC. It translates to CASSESGGRGYTF.

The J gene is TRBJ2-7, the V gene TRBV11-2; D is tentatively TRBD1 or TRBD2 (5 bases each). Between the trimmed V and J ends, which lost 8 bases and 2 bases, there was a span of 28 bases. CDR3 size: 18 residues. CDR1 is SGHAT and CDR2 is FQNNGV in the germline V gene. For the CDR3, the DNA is TGTGCCAGCGTAATTGGGGACCCACCTTTCCTTTCTCCCTACGAGCAGTACTTC. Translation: CASVIGDPPFLSPYEQYF.

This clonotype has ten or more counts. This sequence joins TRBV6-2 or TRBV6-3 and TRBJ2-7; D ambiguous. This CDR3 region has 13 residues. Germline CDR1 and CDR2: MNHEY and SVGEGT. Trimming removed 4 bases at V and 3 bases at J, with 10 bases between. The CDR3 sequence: CASSSPYIYEQYF. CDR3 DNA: TGTGCCAGCAGTTCACCGTACATCTACGAGCAGTACTTC.

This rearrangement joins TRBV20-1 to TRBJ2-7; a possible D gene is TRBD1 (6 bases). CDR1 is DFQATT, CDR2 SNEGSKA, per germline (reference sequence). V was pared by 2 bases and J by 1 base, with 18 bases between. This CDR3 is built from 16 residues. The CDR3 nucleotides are TGCAGTGCTAGAAGGGGGATTCCGGTCCGTTCCTACGAGCAGTACTTC. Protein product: CSARRGIPVRSYEQYF.